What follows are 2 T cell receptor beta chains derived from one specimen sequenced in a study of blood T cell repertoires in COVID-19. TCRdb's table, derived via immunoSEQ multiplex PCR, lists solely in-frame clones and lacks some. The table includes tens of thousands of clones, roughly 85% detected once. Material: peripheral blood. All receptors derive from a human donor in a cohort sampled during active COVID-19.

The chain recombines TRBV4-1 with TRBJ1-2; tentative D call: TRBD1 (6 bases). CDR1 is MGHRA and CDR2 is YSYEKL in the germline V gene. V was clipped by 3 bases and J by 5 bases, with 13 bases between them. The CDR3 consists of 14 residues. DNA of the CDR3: TGCGCCAGCAGCCATTCAGGGGAAGGATATGGCTACACCTTC. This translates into CASSHSGEGYGYTF.

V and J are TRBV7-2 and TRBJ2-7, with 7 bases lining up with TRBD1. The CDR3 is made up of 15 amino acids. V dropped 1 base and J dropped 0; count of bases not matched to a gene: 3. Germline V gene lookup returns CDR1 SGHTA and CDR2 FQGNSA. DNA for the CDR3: TGTGCCAGCAGCTTAGAGGGACAGACCTCCTACGAGCAGTACTTC. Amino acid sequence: CASSLEGQTSYEQYF. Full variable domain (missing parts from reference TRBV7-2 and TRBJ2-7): GAGVSQSPSNKVTEKGKDVELRCDPISGHTALYWYRQSLGQGLEFLIYFQGNSAPDKSGLPSDRFSAERTGGSVSTLTIQRTQQEDSAVYLCASSLEGQTSYEQYFGPGTRLTVT.